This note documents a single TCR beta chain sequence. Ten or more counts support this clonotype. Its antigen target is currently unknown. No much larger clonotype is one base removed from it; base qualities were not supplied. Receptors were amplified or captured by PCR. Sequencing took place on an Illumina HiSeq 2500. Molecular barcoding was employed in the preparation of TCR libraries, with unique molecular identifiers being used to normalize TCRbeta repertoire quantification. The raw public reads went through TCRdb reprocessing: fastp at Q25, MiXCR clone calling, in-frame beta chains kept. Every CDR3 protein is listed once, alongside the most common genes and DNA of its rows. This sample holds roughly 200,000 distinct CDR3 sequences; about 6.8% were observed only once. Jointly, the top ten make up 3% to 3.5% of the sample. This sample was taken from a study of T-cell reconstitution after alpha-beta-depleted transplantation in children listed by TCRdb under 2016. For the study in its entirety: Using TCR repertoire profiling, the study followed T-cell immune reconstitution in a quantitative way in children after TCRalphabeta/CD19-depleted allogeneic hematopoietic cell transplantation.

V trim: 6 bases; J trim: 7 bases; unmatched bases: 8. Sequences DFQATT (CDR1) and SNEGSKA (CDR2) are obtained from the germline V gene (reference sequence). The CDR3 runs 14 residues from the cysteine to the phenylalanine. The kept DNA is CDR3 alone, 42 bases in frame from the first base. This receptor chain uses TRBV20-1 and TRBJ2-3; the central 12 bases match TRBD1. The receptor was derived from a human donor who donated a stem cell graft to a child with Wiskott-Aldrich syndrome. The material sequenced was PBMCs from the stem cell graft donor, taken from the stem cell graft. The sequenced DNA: TGCAGTGCAAGGGACAGGGGGCTTTTACATACGCAGTATTTT. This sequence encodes CSARDRGLLHTQYF.